This T cell receptor beta chain is drawn from a study of Tregs in tolerant kidney transplant recipients. In the study overall: Recipients received nonmyeloablative bone marrow transplants from related graft donors, with transient mixed chimerism.

In the case of this clone: Its antigen is unknown.

Whole-study results and caveats: Tolerant patients' donor-specific Tregs expanded beyond overall Tregs, suggesting antigen-driven growth.

TCRdb's copy holds only in-frame clones and misses some; the assay was immunoSEQ multiplex PCR. In all, the sample yields tens of thousands of clones. This clonotype was obtained from a human donor who received a combined kidney and bone marrow transplant. The sequencing here drew on CD4+ T cells from blood, taken before the transplant.

CDR3 in amino acids: CASSSLFERGTYEQYF. The CDR3 bases that were read are TGTGCCAGTAGTAGTCTGTTTGAGCGGGGCACCTACGAG. The chain joins TRBV19 to TRBJ2-7; 7 bases agree with TRBD2. The CDR3 extends 3 residues past the end of the read, so its final part is completed from the germline J gene. The J segment lost 2 bases and the V segment lost 4 bases, leaving 11 bases of the junction unmatched. The CDR3 totals 16 residues. The germline V gene has CDR1 LNHDA and CDR2 SQIVND (reference sequence).